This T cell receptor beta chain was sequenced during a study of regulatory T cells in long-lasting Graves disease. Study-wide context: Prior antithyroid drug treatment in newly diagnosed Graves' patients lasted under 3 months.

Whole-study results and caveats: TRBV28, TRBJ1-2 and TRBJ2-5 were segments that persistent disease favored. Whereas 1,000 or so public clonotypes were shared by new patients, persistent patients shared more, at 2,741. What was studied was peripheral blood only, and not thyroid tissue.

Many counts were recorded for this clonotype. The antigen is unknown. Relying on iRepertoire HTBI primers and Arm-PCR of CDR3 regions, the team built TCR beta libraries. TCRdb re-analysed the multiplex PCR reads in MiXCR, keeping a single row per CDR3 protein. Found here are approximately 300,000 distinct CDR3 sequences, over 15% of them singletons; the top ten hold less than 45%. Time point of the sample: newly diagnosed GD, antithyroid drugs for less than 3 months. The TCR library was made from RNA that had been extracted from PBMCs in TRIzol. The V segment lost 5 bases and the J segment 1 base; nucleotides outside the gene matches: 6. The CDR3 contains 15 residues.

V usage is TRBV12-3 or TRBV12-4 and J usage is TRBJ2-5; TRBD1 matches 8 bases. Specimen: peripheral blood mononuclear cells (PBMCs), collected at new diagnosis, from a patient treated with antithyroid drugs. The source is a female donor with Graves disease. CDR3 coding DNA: TGTGCCAGCAGTGGACAGGGCTTGTCCCAAGAGACCCAGTACTTC. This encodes CASSGQGLSQETQYF.